This is a list of T cell receptor beta chains from one sample in a study of PD-L1 blockade in urothelial cancer. Some clones are missing from TCRdb's copy, which holds only in-frame ones; the method was immunoSEQ multiplex PCR. The sample holds some 120,000 clones, roughly 86% seen once. The specimen comprised PBMCs, sampled around atezolizumab (anti-PD-L1) treatment. The receptors originated from a man aged 45 to 65 with urothelial cancer. The CDR3 runs from the conserved cysteine through the conserved F or W. A D gene is named only where the DNA matches it firmly. Only part of the rows carry a size: once, few, many, or a class if the clone is expanded.

abundance: -
d_gene: -
v_gene: TRBV11-3
j_gene: TRBJ1-1
CDR3aa: CASSQAGPNTEAFF
CDR3nt: TGTGCCAGCAGTCAGGCAGGTCCGAACACTGAAGCTTTCTTT

abundance: -
d_gene: TRBD1
v_gene: TRBV7-3
j_gene: TRBJ2-7
CDR3aa: CASRSGTESYEQYF
CDR3nt: TGTGCCAGCAGGTCCGGGACAGAGTCCTACGAGCAGTACTTC

abundance: -
d_gene: -
v_gene: TRBV19
j_gene: TRBJ2-5
CDR3aa: CASSIWTEQETQYF
CDR3nt: TGTGCCAGTAGTATTTGGACAGAACAAGAGACCCAGTACTTC

abundance: -
d_gene: TRBD1
v_gene: TRBV27
j_gene: TRBJ2-5
CDR3aa: CASSSRLGQGTETQYF
CDR3nt: TGTGCCAGCAGTTCCCGACTGGGACAGGGGACGGAGACCCAGTACTTC

abundance: -
d_gene: -
v_gene: TRBV7-9
j_gene: TRBJ1-1
CDR3aa: CASSLGQQNTEAFF
CDR3nt: TGTGCCAGCAGCTTAGGACAGCAGAACACTGAAGCTTTCTTT

abundance: -
d_gene: TRBD1
v_gene: TRBV19
j_gene: TRBJ2-1
CDR3aa: CASSRTGSLASSSYNEQFF
CDR3nt: TGTGCCAGTAGTAGGACAGGGAGCCTAGCGTCTAGCTCCTACAATGAGCAGTTCTTC

abundance: -
d_gene: -
v_gene: TRBV12-2
j_gene: TRBJ2-1
CDR3aa: CASRTGTSGPRRFEQFF
CDR3nt: TGTGCAAGTCGGACCGGGACTAGCGGGCCAAGGCGCTTTGAGCAGTTCTTC

abundance: once
d_gene: -
v_gene: TRBV9
j_gene: TRBJ2-2
CDR3aa: CASSVGTVNTGELFF
CDR3nt: TGTGCCAGCAGCGTAGGTACAGTAAACACCGGGGAGCTGTTTTTT

abundance: -
d_gene: TRBD1
v_gene: TRBV7-6
j_gene: TRBJ1-4
CDR3aa: CASSPRRTGGGEKLFF
CDR3nt: TGTGCCAGCAGCCCTCGCCGGACAGGGGGCGGTGAAAAACTGTTTTTT

abundance: -
d_gene: -
v_gene: TRBV6-5
j_gene: TRBJ2-7
CDR3aa: CASSYDRVEKQYF
CDR3nt: TGTGCCAGCAGTTACGATCGGGTGGAGAAGCAGTACTTC

abundance: -
d_gene: -
v_gene: TRBV18
j_gene: TRBJ2-1
CDR3aa: CASSKNMGARGYDEQFF
CDR3nt: TGTGCCAGCTCGAAGAATATGGGGGCCCGGGGATACGATGAGCAGTTCTTC

abundance: -
d_gene: TRBD1
v_gene: TRBV29-1
j_gene: TRBJ2-2
CDR3aa: CSARGQGSTGELFF
CDR3nt: TGCAGCGCAAGGGGACAGGGCAGCACCGGGGAGCTGTTTTTT

abundance: -
d_gene: -
v_gene: TRBV27
j_gene: TRBJ2-7
CDR3aa: CASSLARTTYEQYF
CDR3nt: TGTGCCAGCAGTCTGGCTAGAACAACCTACGAGCAGTACTTC

abundance: -
d_gene: -
v_gene: TRBV29-1
j_gene: TRBJ1-2
CDR3aa: CSGKIDGLSSF
CDR3nt: TGCAGCGGGAAAATAGACGGACTCTCGTCCTTC

abundance: -
d_gene: -
v_gene: TRBV7-2
j_gene: TRBJ2-1
CDR3aa: CASSRRGPSYNEQFF
CDR3nt: TGTGCCAGCAGCCGGCGGGGGCCATCCTACAATGAGCAGTTCTTC

abundance: -
d_gene: TRBD2
v_gene: TRBV5-1
j_gene: TRBJ2-1
CDR3aa: CASSWTSGTSGYNEQFF
CDR3nt: TGCGCCAGCAGCTGGACCTCTGGGACTAGCGGCTACAATGAGCAGTTCTTC

abundance: -
d_gene: TRBD1
v_gene: TRBV11-1
j_gene: TRBJ1-1
CDR3aa: CASSFGQGGKNTEAFF
CDR3nt: TGTGCCAGCAGCTTTGGACAGGGGGGGAAGAACACTGAAGCTTTCTTT

abundance: -
d_gene: -
v_gene: TRBV5-1
j_gene: TRBJ1-2
CDR3aa: CASSPGSDSRVYGYTF
CDR3nt: TGCGCCAGCAGCCCGGGGTCGGACAGTCGGGTTTATGGCTACACCTTC

abundance: -
d_gene: TRBD2
v_gene: TRBV27
j_gene: TRBJ2-7
CDR3aa: CASSTAIDRLAGRYEQYF
CDR3nt: TGTGCCAGCAGTACCGCAATTGACAGACTAGCGGGAAGGTACGAGCAGTACTTC

abundance: -
d_gene: -
v_gene: TRBV19
j_gene: TRBJ2-1
CDR3aa: CASSRGLISYNEQFF
CDR3nt: TGTGCCAGTAGTAGAGGGCTCATTTCCTACAATGAGCAGTTCTTC

abundance: -
d_gene: -
v_gene: TRBV28
j_gene: TRBJ1-6
CDR3aa: CASSLSGFSSPLHF
CDR3nt: TGTGCCAGCAGTTTATCGGGGTTCTCTTCACCCCTCCACTTT

abundance: -
d_gene: TRBD2
v_gene: TRBV28
j_gene: TRBJ2-1
CDR3aa: CASIISGIRNEQFF
CDR3nt: TGTGCCAGCATAATCAGCGGGATTAGGAATGAGCAGTTCTTC

abundance: -
d_gene: -
v_gene: TRBV28
j_gene: TRBJ1-3
CDR3aa: CASIRTALGSNTIYF
CDR3nt: TGTGCCAGCATCCGGACAGCCCTCGGGTCAAACACCATATATTTT

abundance: -
d_gene: -
v_gene: TRBV5-4
j_gene: TRBJ2-1
CDR3aa: CASSLSGETYNEQFF
CDR3nt: TGTGCCAGCAGCCTCTCGGGGGAGACCTACAATGAGCAGTTCTTC

abundance: -
d_gene: TRBD1
v_gene: TRBV7-9
j_gene: TRBJ2-7
CDR3aa: CASSPPWDRGGETYEQYF
CDR3nt: TGTGCCAGCAGCCCACCGTGGGACAGGGGCGGAGAAACCTACGAGCAGTACTTC

abundance: -
d_gene: -
v_gene: TRBV4-1
j_gene: TRBJ2-2
CDR3aa: CASSQDYQYTGELFF
CDR3nt: TGCGCCAGCAGCCAAGATTACCAGTACACCGGGGAGCTGTTTTTT

abundance: -
d_gene: TRBD1
v_gene: TRBV2
j_gene: TRBJ2-7
CDR3aa: CASRTSGTGYEQYF
CDR3nt: TGTGCCAGCAGGACTTCCGGGACAGGCTACGAGCAGTACTTC

abundance: -
d_gene: -
v_gene: TRBV6-5
j_gene: TRBJ1-5
CDR3aa: CASSYTGNGNQPQHF
CDR3nt: TGTGCCAGCAGTTACACAGGGAATGGCAATCAGCCCCAGCATTTT

abundance: -
d_gene: TRBD1
v_gene: TRBV28
j_gene: TRBJ1-5
CDR3aa: CATYIGTGLPRPQHF
CDR3nt: TGTGCCACCTACATAGGGACAGGCCTTCCGCGCCCCCAGCATTTT

abundance: -
d_gene: TRBD1
v_gene: TRBV18
j_gene: TRBJ2-7
CDR3aa: CASSPRGQVGYEQYF
CDR3nt: TGTGCCAGCTCACCCCGAGGACAGGTTGGGTACGAGCAGTACTTC

abundance: once
d_gene: -
v_gene: TRBV6-1
j_gene: TRBJ1-5
CDR3aa: CASSGGGAQPQHF
CDR3nt: TGTGCCAGCAGTGGGGGCGGGGCGCAGCCCCAGCATTTT

abundance: once
d_gene: -
v_gene: TRBV27
j_gene: TRBJ2-3
CDR3aa: CASSGLQMVGGTDTQYF
CDR3nt: TGTGCCAGCAGTGGTCTCCAAATGGTCGGAGGTACAGATACGCAGTATTTT

abundance: -
d_gene: -
v_gene: TRBV18
j_gene: TRBJ2-7
CDR3aa: CASSPSPGEQYF
CDR3nt: TGTGCCAGCTCACCAAGTCCGGGCGAGCAGTACTTC

abundance: -
d_gene: -
v_gene: TRBV19
j_gene: TRBJ2-7
CDR3aa: CASSIGAYEQYF
CDR3nt: TGTGCCAGTAGTATTGGAGCCTACGAGCAGTACTTC

abundance: -
d_gene: -
v_gene: TRBV27
j_gene: TRBJ2-7
CDR3aa: CASSFYRDTYEQYF
CDR3nt: TGTGCCAGCAGTTTTTACCGAGATACCTACGAGCAGTACTTC

abundance: few
d_gene: TRBD1
v_gene: TRBV7-9
j_gene: TRBJ1-2
CDR3aa: CASSLSGTGVAYTF
CDR3nt: TGTGCCAGCAGCTTATCCGGGACAGGGGTAGCCTACACCTTC

abundance: -
d_gene: TRBD1
v_gene: TRBV5-1
j_gene: TRBJ2-1
CDR3aa: CASSLWSGTANEQFF
CDR3nt: TGCGCCAGCAGCTTGTGGTCCGGGACAGCTAATGAGCAGTTCTTC

abundance: -
d_gene: TRBD1
v_gene: TRBV27
j_gene: TRBJ2-7
CDR3aa: CASRGDSYYEQYF
CDR3nt: TGTGCCAGCAGGGGGGACAGTTACTACGAGCAGTACTTC

abundance: -
d_gene: TRBD2
v_gene: TRBV30
j_gene: TRBJ2-3
CDR3aa: CAWTLAGAGTDTQYF
CDR3nt: TGTGCCTGGACCCTAGCGGGAGCTGGCACAGATACGCAGTATTTT

abundance: -
d_gene: TRBD1
v_gene: TRBV6-5
j_gene: TRBJ2-2
CDR3aa: CASSGTDTGELFF
CDR3nt: TGTGCCAGCTCCGGGACAGACACCGGGGAGCTGTTTTTT

abundance: -
d_gene: TRBD2
v_gene: TRBV10-2
j_gene: TRBJ2-3
CDR3aa: CASSEWTSVTQYF
CDR3nt: TGCGCCAGCAGTGAGTGGACTAGCGTTACGCAGTATTTT

abundance: -
d_gene: TRBD2
v_gene: TRBV2
j_gene: TRBJ2-7
CDR3aa: CASTPFGAGGREQYF
CDR3nt: TGTGCCAGCACCCCGTTTGGAGCGGGAGGACGCGAGCAGTACTTC

abundance: -
d_gene: -
v_gene: TRBV7-7
j_gene: TRBJ2-2
CDR3aa: CASSPGEIAGELFF
CDR3nt: TGTGCTAGCAGCCCCGGGGAAATTGCCGGGGAGCTGTTTTTT

abundance: once
d_gene: -
v_gene: TRBV28
j_gene: TRBJ1-4
CDR3aa: CASKNSGATNEKLFF
CDR3nt: TGTGCCAGTAAGAACTCAGGGGCAACTAATGAAAAACTGTTTTTT

abundance: -
d_gene: TRBD1
v_gene: TRBV18
j_gene: TRBJ1-4
CDR3aa: CASSPLGPGGEKLFF
CDR3nt: TGTGCCAGCTCACCCCTGGGGCCAGGGGGAGAAAAACTGTTTTTT

abundance: once
d_gene: TRBD1
v_gene: TRBV7-9
j_gene: TRBJ2-2
CDR3aa: CASSLAAAGGVTGELFF
CDR3nt: TGTGCCAGCAGCTTAGCGGCCGCAGGGGGCGTAACCGGGGAGCTGTTTTTT

abundance: -
d_gene: TRBD2
v_gene: TRBV13
j_gene: TRBJ2-5
CDR3aa: CASSPQGTSGPQETQYF
CDR3nt: TGTGCCAGCAGCCCCCAAGGGACTAGCGGACCCCAAGAGACCCAGTACTTC

abundance: -
d_gene: -
v_gene: TRBV5-1
j_gene: TRBJ2-7
CDR3aa: CASSSGVGEQYF
CDR3nt: TGCGCCAGCAGTTCAGGGGTGGGCGAGCAGTACTTC

abundance: once
d_gene: TRBD2
v_gene: TRBV9
j_gene: TRBJ2-5
CDR3aa: CASSAHGTSGGETQYF
CDR3nt: TGTGCCAGCAGCGCGCACGGGACTAGCGGAGGGGAGACCCAGTACTTC

abundance: -
d_gene: -
v_gene: TRBV5-6
j_gene: TRBJ2-4
CDR3aa: CASSYTGAKNIQYF
CDR3nt: TGTGCCAGCAGCTATACAGGGGCCAAAAACATTCAGTACTTC

abundance: -
d_gene: TRBD1
v_gene: TRBV28
j_gene: TRBJ1-2
CDR3aa: CASTSPGQGIYGYTF
CDR3nt: TGTGCCAGCACGTCCCCCGGACAGGGCATCTATGGCTACACCTTC

abundance: -
d_gene: -
v_gene: TRBV29-1
j_gene: TRBJ2-5
CDR3aa: CSVVSGHQETQYF
CDR3nt: TGCAGCGTTGTTTCAGGTCACCAAGAGACCCAGTACTTC

abundance: -
d_gene: TRBD1
v_gene: TRBV27
j_gene: TRBJ1-1
CDR3aa: CASSFRQGAANTEAFF
CDR3nt: TGTGCCAGCAGTTTTAGGCAGGGGGCTGCTAACACTGAAGCTTTCTTT